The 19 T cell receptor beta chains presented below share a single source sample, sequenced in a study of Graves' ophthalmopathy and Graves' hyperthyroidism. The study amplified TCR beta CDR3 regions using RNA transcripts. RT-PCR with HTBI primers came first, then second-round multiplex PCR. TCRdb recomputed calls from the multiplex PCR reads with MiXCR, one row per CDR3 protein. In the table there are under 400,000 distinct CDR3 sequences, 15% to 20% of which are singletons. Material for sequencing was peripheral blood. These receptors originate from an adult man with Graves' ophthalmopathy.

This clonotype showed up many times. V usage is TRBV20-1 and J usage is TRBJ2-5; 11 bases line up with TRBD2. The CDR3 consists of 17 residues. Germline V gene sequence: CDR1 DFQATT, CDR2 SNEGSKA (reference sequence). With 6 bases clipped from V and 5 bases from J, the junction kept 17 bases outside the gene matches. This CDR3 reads CSALGTSGLLGGETQYF. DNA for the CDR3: TGCAGTGCCTTGGGGACTAGCGGACTCCTTGGGGGGGAGACCCAGTACTTC.

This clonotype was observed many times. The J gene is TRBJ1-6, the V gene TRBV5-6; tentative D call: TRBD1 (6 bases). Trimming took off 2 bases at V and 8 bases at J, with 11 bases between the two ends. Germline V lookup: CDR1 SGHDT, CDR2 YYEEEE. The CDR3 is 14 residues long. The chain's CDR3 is CASSFRGLDSPLHF. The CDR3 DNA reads TGTGCCAGCAGCTTTCGGGGGCTGGATTCACCCCTCCACTTT.

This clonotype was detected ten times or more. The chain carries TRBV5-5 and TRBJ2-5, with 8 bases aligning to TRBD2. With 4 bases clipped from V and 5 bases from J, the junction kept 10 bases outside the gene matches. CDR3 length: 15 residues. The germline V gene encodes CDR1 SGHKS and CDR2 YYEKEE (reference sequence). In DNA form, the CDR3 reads TGTGCCAGCAGCCCCCTTCGCGGGGGGTCGGAGACCCAGTACTTC. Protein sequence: CASSPLRGGSETQYF.

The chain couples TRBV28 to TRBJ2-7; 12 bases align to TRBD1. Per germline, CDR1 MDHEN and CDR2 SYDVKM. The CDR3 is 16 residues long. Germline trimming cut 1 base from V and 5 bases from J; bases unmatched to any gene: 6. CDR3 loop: CASSLLGGTGGNEQYF. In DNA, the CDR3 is TGTGCCAGCAGTTTATTAGGAGGGACAGGGGGCAACGAGCAGTACTTC.

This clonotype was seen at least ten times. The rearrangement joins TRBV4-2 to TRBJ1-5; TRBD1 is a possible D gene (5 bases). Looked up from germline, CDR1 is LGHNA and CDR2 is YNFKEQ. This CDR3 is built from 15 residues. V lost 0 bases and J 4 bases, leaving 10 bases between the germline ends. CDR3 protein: CASSQEWGTNQPQHF. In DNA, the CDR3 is TGTGCCAGCAGCCAAGAGTGGGGGACGAATCAGCCCCAGCATTTT.

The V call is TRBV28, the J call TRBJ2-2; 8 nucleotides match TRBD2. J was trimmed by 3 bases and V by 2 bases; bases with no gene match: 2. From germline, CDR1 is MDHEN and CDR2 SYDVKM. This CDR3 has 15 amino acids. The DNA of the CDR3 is TGTGCCAGCAGTTTAAGCGGGAGATACACCGGGGAGCTGTTTTTT. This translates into CASSLSGRYTGELFF.

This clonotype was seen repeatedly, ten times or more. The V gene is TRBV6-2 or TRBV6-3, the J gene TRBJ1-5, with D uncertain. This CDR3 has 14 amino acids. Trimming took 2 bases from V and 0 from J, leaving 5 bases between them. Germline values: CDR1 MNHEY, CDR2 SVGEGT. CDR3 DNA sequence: TGTGCCAGCAGTTACGGGGATAGCAATCAGCCCCAGCATTTT. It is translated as CASSYGDSNQPQHF.

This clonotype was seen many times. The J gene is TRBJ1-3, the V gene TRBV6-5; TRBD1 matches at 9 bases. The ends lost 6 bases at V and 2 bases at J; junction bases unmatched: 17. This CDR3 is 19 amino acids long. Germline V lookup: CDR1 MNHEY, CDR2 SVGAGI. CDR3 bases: TGTGCCAGCAGAACCGACAGGGGGGTGAGAATGACTGCTGGAAACACCATATATTTT. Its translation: CASRTDRGVRMTAGNTIYF.

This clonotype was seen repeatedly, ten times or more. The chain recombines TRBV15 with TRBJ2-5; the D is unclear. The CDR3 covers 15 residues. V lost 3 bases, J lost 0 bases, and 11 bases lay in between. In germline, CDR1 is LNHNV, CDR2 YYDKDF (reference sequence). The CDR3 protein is CATSSGEGNQETQYF. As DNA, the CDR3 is TGTGCCACCAGCAGTGGGGAAGGGAACCAAGAGACCCAGTACTTC.

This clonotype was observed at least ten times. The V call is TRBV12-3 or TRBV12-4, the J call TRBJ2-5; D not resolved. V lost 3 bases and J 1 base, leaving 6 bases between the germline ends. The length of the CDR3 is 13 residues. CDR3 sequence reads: CASSLVRQETQYF. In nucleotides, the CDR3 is TGTGCCAGCAGTTTGGTTCGCCAAGAGACCCAGTACTTC.

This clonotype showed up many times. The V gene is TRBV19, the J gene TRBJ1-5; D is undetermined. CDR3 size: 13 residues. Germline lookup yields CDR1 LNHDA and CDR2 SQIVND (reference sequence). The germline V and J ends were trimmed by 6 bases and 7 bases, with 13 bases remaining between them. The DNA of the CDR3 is TGTGCCAGTAGCGTGATGGGTACGCAGCCCCAGCATTTT. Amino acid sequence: CASSVMGTQPQHF.

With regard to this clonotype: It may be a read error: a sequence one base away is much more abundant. For the CDR3, the DNA is TGTGCCTCAATGACAGGGGGCACCGGGGTGCTGTTTTTT. It yields the protein CASMTGGTGVLFF. The chain recombines TRBV19 with TRBJ2-2; TRBD1 matches at 10 bases. This CDR3 is built from 13 residues. Germline V lookup: CDR1 LNHDA, CDR2 SQIVND (reference sequence).

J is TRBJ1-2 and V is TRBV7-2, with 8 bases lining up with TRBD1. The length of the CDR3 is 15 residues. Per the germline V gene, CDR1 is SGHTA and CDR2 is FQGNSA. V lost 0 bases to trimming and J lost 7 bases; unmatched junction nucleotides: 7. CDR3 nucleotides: TGTGCCAGCAGCTTAGCGGACAGGGTTATTGGTGGCTACACCTTC. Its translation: CASSLADRVIGGYTF.

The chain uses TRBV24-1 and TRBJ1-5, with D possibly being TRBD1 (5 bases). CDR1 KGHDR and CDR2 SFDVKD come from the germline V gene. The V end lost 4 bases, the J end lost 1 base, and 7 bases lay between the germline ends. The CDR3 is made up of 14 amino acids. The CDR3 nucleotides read TGTGCCACCAGTGAAGGGACGAGCAATCAGCCCCAGCATTTT. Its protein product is CATSEGTSNQPQHF.

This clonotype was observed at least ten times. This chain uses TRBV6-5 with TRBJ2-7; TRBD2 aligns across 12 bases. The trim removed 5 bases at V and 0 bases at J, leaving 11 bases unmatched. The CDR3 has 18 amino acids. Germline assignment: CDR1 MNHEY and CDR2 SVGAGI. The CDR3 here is CASSPPGLAGRSSYEQYF. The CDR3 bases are TGTGCCAGCAGTCCGCCGGGACTAGCGGGCAGAAGCTCCTACGAGCAGTACTTC.

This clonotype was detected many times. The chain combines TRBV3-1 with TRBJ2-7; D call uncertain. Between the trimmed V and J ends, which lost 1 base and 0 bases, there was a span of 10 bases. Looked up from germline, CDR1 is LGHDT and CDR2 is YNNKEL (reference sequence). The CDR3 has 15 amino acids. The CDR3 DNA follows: TGTGCCAGCAGCCAAGTGGACCATCCCTCCTACGAGCAGTACTTC. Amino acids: CASSQVDHPSYEQYF.

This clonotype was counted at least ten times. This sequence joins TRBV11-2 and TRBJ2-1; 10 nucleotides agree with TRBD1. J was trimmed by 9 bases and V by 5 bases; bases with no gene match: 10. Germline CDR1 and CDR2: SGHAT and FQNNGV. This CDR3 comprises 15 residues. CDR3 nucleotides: TGTGCCAGCAGCCTTGGGACAGGGGATAGAATTGAGCAGTTCTTC. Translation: CASSLGTGDRIEQFF.

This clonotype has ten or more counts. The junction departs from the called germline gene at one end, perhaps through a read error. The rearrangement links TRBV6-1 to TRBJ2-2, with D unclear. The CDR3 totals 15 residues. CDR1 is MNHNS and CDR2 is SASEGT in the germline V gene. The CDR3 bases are TGTGCCAGCAGGGAAGAAACAGAGTACACCGGGGAGCTGTTTTTT. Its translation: CASREETEYTGELFF.

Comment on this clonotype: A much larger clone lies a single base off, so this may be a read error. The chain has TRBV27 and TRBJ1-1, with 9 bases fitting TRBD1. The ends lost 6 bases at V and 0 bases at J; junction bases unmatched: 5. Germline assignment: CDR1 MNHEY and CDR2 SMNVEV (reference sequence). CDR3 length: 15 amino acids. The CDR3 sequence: CASSRQGVMNTEAFF. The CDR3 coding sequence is TGTGCCAGCAGCCGACAGGGGGTCATGAACACTGAAGCTTTCTTT.